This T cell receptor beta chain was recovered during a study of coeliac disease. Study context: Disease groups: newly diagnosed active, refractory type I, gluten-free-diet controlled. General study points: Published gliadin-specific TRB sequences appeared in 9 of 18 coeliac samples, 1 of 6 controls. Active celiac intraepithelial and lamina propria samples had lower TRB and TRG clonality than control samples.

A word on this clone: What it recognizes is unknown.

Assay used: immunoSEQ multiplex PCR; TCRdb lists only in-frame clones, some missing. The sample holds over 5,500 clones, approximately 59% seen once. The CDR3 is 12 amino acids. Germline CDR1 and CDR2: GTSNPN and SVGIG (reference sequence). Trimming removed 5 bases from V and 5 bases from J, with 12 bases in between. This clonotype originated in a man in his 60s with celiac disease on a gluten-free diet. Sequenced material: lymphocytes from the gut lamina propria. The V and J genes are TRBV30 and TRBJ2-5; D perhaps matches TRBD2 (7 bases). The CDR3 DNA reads TGTGCCTGGTCCGGGGGGCCCGAGACCCAGTACTTC. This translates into CAWSGGPETQYF.